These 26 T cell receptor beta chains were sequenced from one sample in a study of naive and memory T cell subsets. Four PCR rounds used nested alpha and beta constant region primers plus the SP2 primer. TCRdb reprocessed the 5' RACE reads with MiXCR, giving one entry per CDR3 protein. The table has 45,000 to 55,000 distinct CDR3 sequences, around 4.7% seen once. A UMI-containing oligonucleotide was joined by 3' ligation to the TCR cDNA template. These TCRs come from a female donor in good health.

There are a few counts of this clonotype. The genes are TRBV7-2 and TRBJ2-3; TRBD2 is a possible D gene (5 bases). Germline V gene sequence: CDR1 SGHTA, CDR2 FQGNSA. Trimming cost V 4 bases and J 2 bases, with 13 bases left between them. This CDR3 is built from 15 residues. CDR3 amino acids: CASSSLGRSTDTQYF. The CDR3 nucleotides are TGTGCCAGCAGCTCATTAGGGAGATCCACAGATACGCAGTATTTT.

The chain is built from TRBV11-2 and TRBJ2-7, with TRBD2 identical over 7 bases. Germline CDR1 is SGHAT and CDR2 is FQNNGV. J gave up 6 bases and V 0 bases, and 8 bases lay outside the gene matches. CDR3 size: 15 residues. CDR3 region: CASSLDQLGGSEQYF. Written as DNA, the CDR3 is TGTGCCAGCAGCTTAGATCAGCTCGGCGGGAGCGAGCAGTACTTC.

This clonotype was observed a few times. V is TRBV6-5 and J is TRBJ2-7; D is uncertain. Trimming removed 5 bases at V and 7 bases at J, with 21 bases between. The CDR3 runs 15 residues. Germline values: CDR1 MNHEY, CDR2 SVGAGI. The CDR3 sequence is CASSVLARRSEEQYF. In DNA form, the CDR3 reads TGTGCCAGCAGTGTCCTCGCGCGACGGAGTGAAGAGCAGTACTTC.

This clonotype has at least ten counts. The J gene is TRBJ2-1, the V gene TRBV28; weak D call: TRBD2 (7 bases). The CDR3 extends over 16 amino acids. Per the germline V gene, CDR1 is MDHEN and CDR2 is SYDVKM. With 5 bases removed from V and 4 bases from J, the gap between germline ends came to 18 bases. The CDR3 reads CASSAERGGQYNEQFF. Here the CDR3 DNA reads TGTGCCAGCAGTGCGGAGAGGGGGGGTCAATACAATGAGCAGTTCTTC. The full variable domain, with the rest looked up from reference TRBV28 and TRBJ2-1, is DVKVTQSSRYLVKRTGEKVFLECVQDMDHENMFWYRQDPGLGLRLIYFSYDVKMKEKGDIPEGYSVSREKKERFSLILESASTNQTSMYLCASSAERGGQYNEQFFGPGTRLTVL.

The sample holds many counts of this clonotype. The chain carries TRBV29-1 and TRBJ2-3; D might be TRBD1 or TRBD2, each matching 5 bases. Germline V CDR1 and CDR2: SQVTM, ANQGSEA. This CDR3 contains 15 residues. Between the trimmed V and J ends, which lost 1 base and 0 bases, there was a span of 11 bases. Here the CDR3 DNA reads TGCAGCGTTGAAGGGGGACCTTTTAGCACAGATACGCAGTATTTT. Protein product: CSVEGGPFSTDTQYF.

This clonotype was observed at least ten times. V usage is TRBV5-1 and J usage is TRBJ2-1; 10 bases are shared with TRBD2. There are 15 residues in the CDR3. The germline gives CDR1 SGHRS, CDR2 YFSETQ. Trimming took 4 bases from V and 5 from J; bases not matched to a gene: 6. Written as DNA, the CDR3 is TGCGCCAGCAGCCTCAGGACTAGCGGTAACAATGAGCAGTTCTTC. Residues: CASSLRTSGNNEQFF.

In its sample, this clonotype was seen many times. In DNA, the CDR3 is TGTGCCAGCAATATTTTACTAGGTTTGGATGAGCAGTTCTTC. Its translation: CASNILLGLDEQFF. The chain combines TRBV28 with TRBJ2-1; TRBD2 might be the D (5 bases). The CDR3 is made up of 14 amino acids. The germline V gene has CDR1 MDHEN and CDR2 SYDVKM. The V gene lost 7 bases and the J gene lost 8 bases, with 18 bases spanning the gap.

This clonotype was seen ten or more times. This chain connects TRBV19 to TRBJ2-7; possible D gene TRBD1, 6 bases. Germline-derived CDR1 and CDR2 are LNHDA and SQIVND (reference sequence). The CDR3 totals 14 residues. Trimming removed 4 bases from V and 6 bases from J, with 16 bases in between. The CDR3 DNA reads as TGTGCCAGTAGTAACCGGGCCCAAGGGGGCGAGCAGTACTTC. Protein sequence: CASSNRAQGGEQYF.

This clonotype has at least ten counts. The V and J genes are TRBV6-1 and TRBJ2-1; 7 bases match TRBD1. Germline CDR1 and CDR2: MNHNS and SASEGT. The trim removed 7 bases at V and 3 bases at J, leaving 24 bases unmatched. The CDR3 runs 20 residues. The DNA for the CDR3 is TGTGCCAGCAAAGACTACCTAACAGGGGTCCAAGGGCGAGGCTACAATGAGCAGTTCTTC. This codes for CASKDYLTGVQGRGYNEQFF.

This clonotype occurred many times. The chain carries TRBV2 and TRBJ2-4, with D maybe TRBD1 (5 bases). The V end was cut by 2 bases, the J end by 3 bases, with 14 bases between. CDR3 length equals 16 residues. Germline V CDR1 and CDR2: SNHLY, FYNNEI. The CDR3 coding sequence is TGTGCCAGCAGTGAATCGATAGGGGAAGGCAAAAACATTCAGTACTTC. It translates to CASSESIGEGKNIQYF.

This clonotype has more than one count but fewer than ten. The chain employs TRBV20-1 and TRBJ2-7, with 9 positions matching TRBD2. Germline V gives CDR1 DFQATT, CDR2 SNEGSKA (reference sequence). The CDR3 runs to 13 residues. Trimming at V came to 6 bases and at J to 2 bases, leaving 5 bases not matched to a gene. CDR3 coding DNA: TGCAGTGCCAACGGACTAGCGCCCTACGAGCAGTACTTC. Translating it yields CSANGLAPYEQYF.

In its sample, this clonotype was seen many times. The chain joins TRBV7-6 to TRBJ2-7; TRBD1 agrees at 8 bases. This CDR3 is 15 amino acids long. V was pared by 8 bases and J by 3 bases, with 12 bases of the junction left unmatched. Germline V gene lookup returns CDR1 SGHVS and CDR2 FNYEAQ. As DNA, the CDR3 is TGTGCCAGCTCCCTGACAGGGGCAAGTTTCTACGAGCAGTACTTC. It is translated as CASSLTGASFYEQYF.

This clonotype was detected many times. DNA of the CDR3: TGCAGTGCTTATCGGGACAAAACAGATACGCAGTATTTT. As protein: CSAYRDKTDTQYF. The chain is built from TRBV20-1 and TRBJ2-3; D is possibly TRBD1 (6 bases). CDR1 and CDR2 from the germline V gene are DFQATT and SNEGSKA (reference sequence). Trimming removed 5 bases from V and 3 bases from J, with 12 bases in between. CDR3 size: 13 residues.

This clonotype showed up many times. The CDR3 spells CASSGPYQETQYF. DNA of the CDR3: TGTGCCAGCAGCGGACCCTACCAAGAGACCCAGTACTTC. V usage is TRBV27 and J usage is TRBJ2-5, with D unresolved. V lost 6 bases and J 0 bases, leaving 8 bases between the germline ends. The CDR3 consists of 13 residues. The V gene's germline CDR1 is MNHEY and CDR2 SMNVEV (reference sequence).

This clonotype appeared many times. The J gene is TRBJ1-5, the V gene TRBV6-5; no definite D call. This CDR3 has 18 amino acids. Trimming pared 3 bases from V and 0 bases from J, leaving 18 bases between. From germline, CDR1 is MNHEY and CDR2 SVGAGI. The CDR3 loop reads CASSYTSPDGYSNQPQHF. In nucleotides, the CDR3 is TGTGCCAGCAGTTATACCTCCCCTGACGGATATAGCAATCAGCCCCAGCATTTT.

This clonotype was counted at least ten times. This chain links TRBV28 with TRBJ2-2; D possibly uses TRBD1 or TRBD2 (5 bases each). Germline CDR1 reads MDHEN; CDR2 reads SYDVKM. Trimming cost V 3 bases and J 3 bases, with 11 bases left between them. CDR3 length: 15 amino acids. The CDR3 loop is CASSFGGAHTGELFF. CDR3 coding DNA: TGTGCCAGCAGTTTTGGGGGAGCTCACACCGGGGAGCTGTTTTTT.

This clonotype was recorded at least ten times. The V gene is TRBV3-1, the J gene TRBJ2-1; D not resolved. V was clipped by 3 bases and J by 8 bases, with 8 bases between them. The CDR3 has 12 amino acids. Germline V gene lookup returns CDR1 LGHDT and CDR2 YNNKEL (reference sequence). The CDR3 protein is CASSQTWDEQFF. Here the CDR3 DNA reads TGTGCCAGCAGCCAGACTTGGGATGAGCAGTTCTTC.

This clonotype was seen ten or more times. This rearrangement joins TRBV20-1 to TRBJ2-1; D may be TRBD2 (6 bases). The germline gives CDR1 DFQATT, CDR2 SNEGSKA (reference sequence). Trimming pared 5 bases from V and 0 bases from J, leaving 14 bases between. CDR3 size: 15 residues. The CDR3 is CSAGRRSSSYNEQFF. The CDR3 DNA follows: TGCAGTGCTGGGAGGCGGTCGAGCTCCTACAATGAGCAGTTCTTC.

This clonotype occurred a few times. The CDR3 sequence: CASSLGGEWGQDGNQPQHF. Here the CDR3 DNA reads TGTGCCAGCAGCTTAGGAGGGGAATGGGGTCAGGATGGCAATCAGCCCCAGCATTTT. The V and J genes are TRBV7-9 and TRBJ1-5; maybe TRBD1 (5 bases). Germline assignment: CDR1 SEHNR and CDR2 FQNEAQ (reference sequence). Trimming removed 1 base at V and 2 bases at J, with 21 bases between. CDR3 length: 19 amino acids.

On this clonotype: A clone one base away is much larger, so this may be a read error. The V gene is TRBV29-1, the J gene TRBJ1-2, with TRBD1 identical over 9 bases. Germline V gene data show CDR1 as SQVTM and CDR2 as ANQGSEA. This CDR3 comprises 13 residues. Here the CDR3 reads CSVKTGGKYGDTF. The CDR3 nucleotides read TGCAGCGTTAAAACAGGGGGCAAGTATGGCGACACCTTC.

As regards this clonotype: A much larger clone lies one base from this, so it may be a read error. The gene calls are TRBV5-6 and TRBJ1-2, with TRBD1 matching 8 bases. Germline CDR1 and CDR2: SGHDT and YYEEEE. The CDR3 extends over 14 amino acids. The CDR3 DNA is TGTGCCAGCAGGAAAGGACAGGGTCCCTATGGCTACATCTTC. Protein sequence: CASRKGQGPYGYIF.

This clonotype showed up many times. Here the CDR3 reads CSVQDRPFDYGYTF. The DNA of the CDR3 is TGCAGCGTTCAGGACAGGCCCTTTGACTATGGCTACACCTTC. The chain is built from TRBV29-1 and TRBJ1-2; 7 bases agree with TRBD1. With V trimmed by 5 bases and J by 3 bases, 9 bases remained unmatched. This CDR3 is built from 14 residues. Germline lookup yields CDR1 SQVTM and CDR2 ANQGSEA.

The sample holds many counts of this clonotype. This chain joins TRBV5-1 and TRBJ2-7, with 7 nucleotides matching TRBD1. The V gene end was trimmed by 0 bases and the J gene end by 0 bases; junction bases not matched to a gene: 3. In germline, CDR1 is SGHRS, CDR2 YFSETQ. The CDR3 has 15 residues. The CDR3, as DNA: TGCGCCAGCAGCTTGGGGACAGGTGACTCCTACGAGCAGTACTTC. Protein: CASSLGTGDSYEQYF.

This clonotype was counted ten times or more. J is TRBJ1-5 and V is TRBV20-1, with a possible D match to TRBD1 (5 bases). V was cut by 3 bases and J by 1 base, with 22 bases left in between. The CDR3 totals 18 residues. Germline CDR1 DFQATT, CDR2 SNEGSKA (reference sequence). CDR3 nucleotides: TGCAGTGCTAGTCCCCCGTCAGGGAGGCTCGCGAGCAATCAGCCCCAGCATTTT. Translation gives CSASPPSGRLASNQPQHF.

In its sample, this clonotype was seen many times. CDR3 sequence (DNA): TGTGCCAGCAGCCTTAGCGGGAGAGCAGATACGCAGTATTTT. This gives the protein CASSLSGRADTQYF. The genes are TRBV3-1 and TRBJ2-3; TRBD2 matches 9 bases. Germline-derived CDR1 and CDR2 are LGHDT and YNNKEL (reference sequence). This CDR3 has 14 amino acids. V lost 4 bases to trimming and J lost 4 bases; unmatched junction nucleotides: 3.

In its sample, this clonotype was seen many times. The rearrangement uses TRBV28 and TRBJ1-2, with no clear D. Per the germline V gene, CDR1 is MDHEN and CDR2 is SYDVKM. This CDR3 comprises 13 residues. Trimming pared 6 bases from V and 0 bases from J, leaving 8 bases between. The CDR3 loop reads CASSLQANYGYTF. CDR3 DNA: TGTGCCAGCAGCCTACAAGCTAACTATGGCTACACCTTC.